This T cell receptor (beta chain) was obtained from a study of Graves' ophthalmopathy and Graves' hyperthyroidism. Regarding the study as a whole: Appearing in blood as well were most expanded thyroid clonotypes above 0.001 frequency.

This clonotype was counted ten times or more. Antigen: not known. TCR beta CDR3 amplification used RNA transcripts. The authors performed first-round RT-PCR with HTBI primers and then a second-round multiplex PCR. A single record per CDR3 protein comes from TCRdb applying MiXCR to the multiplex PCR reads. The sample holds about 340,000 distinct CDR3 sequences, roughly 15% seen once. V dropped 0 bases and J dropped 7 bases, with 12 bases sitting between them. The CDR3 has 15 amino acids. Per the germline V gene, CDR1 is SGHTA and CDR2 is FQGTGA. Sequencing was carried out using peripheral blood. This TCR was sampled from an adult man with Graves' ophthalmopathy. The rearrangement joins TRBV7-3 to TRBJ2-2, with D maybe TRBD1 (5 bases). The CDR3 region is CASSLTPTDYGELFF. Here the CDR3 DNA reads TGTGCCAGCAGCTTAACCCCGACAGATTACGGGGAGCTGTTTTTT.